The rows below give T cell receptor beta chains drawn from one sample of a study of OX40 agonist ivuxolimab in advanced cancers. Assay: immunoSEQ multiplex PCR; the TCRdb copy retains only in-frame clones and omits some. The sample has some 78,000 clones; about 90% are singletons. Material: CD4+ or CD8+ T cells sorted from blood, obtained in a trial of the OX40 agonist ivuxolimab. The source of these receptors is an adult with an advanced solid tumor such as melanoma, head and neck, liver or kidney cancer. The CDR3 runs from the conserved cysteine through the conserved F or W. The D gene is left open where the match is weak. A row's size may be missing; if present it is once, few, many or a size class.

j_call | v_call | clone_size | d_call | cdr3_nt | cdr3_aa
TRBJ1-5 | TRBV6-1 | NA | NA | TGTGCCAGCAGTGAAAGATGGAGCAATCAGCCCCAGCATTTT | CASSERWSNQPQHF
TRBJ1-5 | TRBV2 | NA | NA | TGTGCCAGCAGCGGGAGGGGTGGTGGGCCCCAGCATTTT | CASSGRGGGPQHF
TRBJ2-4 | TRBV6-1 | few | NA | TGTGCCAGCAGTGAATGGGGGGCCAAAAACATTCAGTACTTC | CASSEWGAKNIQYF
TRBJ2-1 | TRBV10-3 | NA | NA | TGTGCCATCAGGAAAAGGGCTGAAAATGAGCAGTTCTTC | CAIRKRAENEQFF
TRBJ1-3 | TRBV2 | NA | TRBD1 | TGTGCCAGCAGTTTACAGGGGATAGGAAACACCATATATTTT | CASSLQGIGNTIYF
TRBJ1-3 | TRBV6-5 | NA | NA | TGTGCCAGCAGTTATCCCGGGGCCGACTCTGGAAACACCATATATTTT | CASSYPGADSGNTIYF
TRBJ1-5 | TRBV5-1 | NA | TRBD1 | TGCGCCAGCAGCTCCGGGACAGAGAATCAGCCCCAGCATTTT | CASSSGTENQPQHF
TRBJ2-2 | TRBV5-1 | NA | TRBD2 | TGCGCCAGCGGGTTAGCGGGGGGCATCACCGGGGAGCTGTTTTTT | CASGLAGGITGELFF
TRBJ1-1 | TRBV30 | once | NA | TGTGCCTGGAGGAGAGGGGGTGGGACTGAAGCTTTCTTT | CAWRRGGGTEAFF
TRBJ1-1 | TRBV29-1 | NA | NA | TGCAGCGTTGAAAGTCAGGGGAACACTGAAGCTTTCTTT | CSVESQGNTEAFF
TRBJ1-4 | TRBV6-1 | NA | TRBD1 | TGTGCCAGCAGTGACATGACAGGGGGCAATGAAAAACTGTTTTTT | CASSDMTGGNEKLFF
TRBJ1-6 | TRBV19 | NA | NA | TGTGCCAGTAGTATGACCGGTTACACCTATAATTCACCCCTCCACTTT | CASSMTGYTYNSPLHF
TRBJ1-5 | TRBV28 | NA | TRBD1 | TGTGTCTCTGGGACAGGGTACCAGCCCCAGCATTTT | CVSGTGYQPQHF
TRBJ2-7 | TRBV28 | NA | NA | TGTGCCAGCAGTTTAGGAGCCAGATCCTACGAGCAGTACTTC | CASSLGARSYEQYF
TRBJ2-2 | TRBV11-3 | NA | TRBD2 | TGTGCCAGCAGCTCCATAGCGGGAGGGCCCAACACCGGGGAGCTGTTTTTT | CASSSIAGGPNTGELFF
TRBJ2-1 | TRBV14 | NA | NA | TGTGCCAGCAGCCAAGTTCCTTCCAATGAGCAGTTCTTC | CASSQVPSNEQFF